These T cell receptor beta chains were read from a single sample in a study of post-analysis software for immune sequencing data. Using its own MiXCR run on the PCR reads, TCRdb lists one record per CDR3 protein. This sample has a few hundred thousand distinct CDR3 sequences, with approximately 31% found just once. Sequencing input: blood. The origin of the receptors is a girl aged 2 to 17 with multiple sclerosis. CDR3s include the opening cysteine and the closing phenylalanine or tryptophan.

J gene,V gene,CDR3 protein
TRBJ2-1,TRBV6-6,CASSLRLAGGNEQFF
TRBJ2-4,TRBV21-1,CASSKRWTRKRNIQYF
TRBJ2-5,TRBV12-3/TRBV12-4,CASGRTTQETQYF
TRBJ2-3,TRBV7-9,CASSLRASVLSDTQYF
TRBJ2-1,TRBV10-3,CAISGESNEQFF
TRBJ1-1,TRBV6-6,CASSYSGTENTEAFF
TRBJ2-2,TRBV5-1,CASSLPPLAGYTGELFF
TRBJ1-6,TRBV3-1,CASSQPQGAQGSSPPHF
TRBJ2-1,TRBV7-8,CASSRTQGGNEQFF
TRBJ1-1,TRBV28,CASSLFPETGPNTEAFF